The 18 T cell receptor beta chains below were found in one sample sequenced in a study of T cells in Graves' hyperthyroidism and ophthalmopathy. It was RNA transcripts that yielded the amplified TCR beta CDR3 regions. TCR CDR3 underwent first-round RT-PCR with the HTBI primer set. TCRdb ran MiXCR on the multiplex PCR reads and lists one entry per CDR3 protein. Altogether some 580,000 distinct CDR3 sequences are present, around 16% being singletons, with the ten largest covering approximately 3.5%. The sequenced sample was blood. Source of these receptors: a woman aged 40 to 50 with Graves' ophthalmopathy.

This clonotype was seen a few times. V and J are TRBV7-9 and TRBJ2-2, with D tentatively TRBD2 (6 bases). Trimming took 3 bases from V and 11 from J, leaving 10 bases between them. The CDR3 length is 12 residues. Germline V CDR1 and CDR2: SEHNR, FQNEAQ (reference sequence). The DNA for the CDR3 is TGTGCCAGCAGCTTCTCGGGGGTTGAGCTGTTTTTT. Amino acid sequence: CASSFSGVELFF.

This clonotype was detected many times. This chain joins TRBV2 and TRBJ1-1; the D is unclear. CDR1 and CDR2 from the germline V gene are SNHLY and FYNNEI. V dropped 6 bases and J dropped 8 bases, with 19 bases sitting between them. The CDR3 runs 14 residues. CDR3 DNA: TGTGCCAGCAGGGTTCCTAAGGAAAGTTTGGAAGCTTTCTTT. Amino acid sequence: CASRVPKESLEAFF. The variable domain in full, with the rest retrieved from reference TRBV2 and TRBJ1-1, is EPEVTQTPSHQVTQMGQEVILRCVPISNHLYFYWYRQILGQKVEFLVSFYNNEISEKSEIFDDQFSVERPDGSNFTLKIRSTKLEDSAMYFCASRVPKESLEAFFGQGTRLTVV.

The table lists this clonotype with a few counts. The chain joins TRBV12-3 or TRBV12-4 to TRBJ2-2, with a weak D call TRBD2 (5 bases). V was shortened by 7 bases and J by 8 bases, with 14 bases between the two germline ends. The CDR3 is 13 residues long. CDR3 protein: CASTLVSGGELFF. CDR3 nucleotides: TGTGCCAGCACCCTGGTTTCGGGAGGGGAGCTGTTTTTT.

The J gene is TRBJ1-4, the V gene TRBV7-9; TRBD1 matches at 10 bases. Germline V gene sequence: CDR1 SEHNR, CDR2 FQNEAQ (reference sequence). The V segment lost 5 bases and the J segment 7 bases; nucleotides outside the gene matches: 7. The CDR3 is 15 amino acids. The CDR3 spells CASSQRTGGGEKLFF. As DNA, the CDR3 is TGTGCCAGCAGCCAAAGGACAGGGGGAGGTGAAAAACTGTTTTTT.

This clonotype was seen ten or more times. The rearrangement joins TRBV28 to TRBJ2-3, with a weak D call TRBD2 (6 bases). This CDR3 contains 17 residues. Germline CDR1 reads MDHEN; CDR2 reads SYDVKM. The ends were cut back, 4 bases at V and 5 bases at J, with 22 bases in the middle. The CDR3 region is CASSYPPPGAVVDTQYF. Here the CDR3 DNA reads TGTGCCAGCAGTTACCCCCCCCCGGGAGCCGTAGTAGATACGCAGTATTTT.

The V call is TRBV28, the J call TRBJ1-6; 7 bases are shared with TRBD1. CDR1 and CDR2 (germline): MDHEN, SYDVKM. The junction had 9 bases not matched to a gene; V was cut back by 5 bases and J by 11 bases. CDR3 size: 14 residues. CDR3 sequence: CASSGQAPGAPLHF. The CDR3 region has the DNA TGTGCCAGCAGTGGACAGGCGCCCGGAGCACCCCTCCACTTT. The complete variable domain, with remaining parts taken from reference TRBV28 and TRBJ1-6, reads DVKVTQSSRYLVKRTGEKVFLECVQDMDHENMFWYRQDPGLGLRLIYFSYDVKMKEKGDIPEGYSVSREKKERFSLILESASTNQTSMYLCASSGQAPGAPLHFGNGTRLTVT.

The chain joins TRBV18 to TRBJ2-3; 9 positions agree with TRBD1. The CDR3 consists of 14 residues. CDR1 is KGHSH, CDR2 LQKENI, per germline. V dropped 6 bases and J dropped 7; count of bases not matched to a gene: 8. CDR3 in DNA: TGTGCCAGCTCCCGGGACAGGGAAGGGAATACGCAGTATTTT. This gives the protein CASSRDREGNTQYF.

In this sample, this clonotype turned up many times. The V call is TRBV18, the J call TRBJ1-1; TRBD1 might be the D (5 bases). Trimming took off 6 bases at V and 4 bases at J, with 24 bases between the two ends. Germline lookup yields CDR1 KGHSH and CDR2 LQKENI. The CDR3 is 17 residues long. The CDR3 bases are TGTGCCAGCTCCCAGCTCCCGGCCAGGGCACAATCCACTGAAGCTTTCTTT. Translation gives CASSQLPARAQSTEAFF.

This clonotype has only a few counts. The CDR3 sequence: CSVDLQLTSYNEQFF. The CDR3 coding sequence is TGCAGCGTTGATCTACAGCTGACTTCATACAATGAGCAGTTCTTC. V is TRBV29-1 and J is TRBJ2-1; D remains unclear. This CDR3 spans 15 amino acids. V was trimmed by 3 bases and J by 4 bases, leaving 16 bases between them. CDR1 and CDR2 (germline): SQVTM, ANQGSEA.

At least ten counts were recorded for this clonotype. The V call is TRBV6-6, the J call TRBJ1-1; the D gene is possibly TRBD1 (6 bases). V was trimmed by 0 bases and J by 8 bases, leaving 16 bases between them. The germline CDR1 and CDR2 sequences are MNHNY and SVGAGI (reference sequence). This CDR3 region has 15 residues. The chain's CDR3 is CASSYSNRAQGEAFF. As DNA, the CDR3 is TGTGCCAGCAGTTACTCGAACAGGGCCCAGGGGGAAGCTTTCTTT.

Many counts were recorded for this clonotype. V gene TRBV30 combines with J gene TRBJ1-2; tentative D call: TRBD1 (6 bases). V was trimmed by 0 bases and J by 2 bases, leaving 7 bases between them. The CDR3 contains 13 residues. Per the germline V gene, CDR1 is GTSNPN and CDR2 is SVGIG (reference sequence). The DNA of the CDR3 is TGTGCCTGGAGTGTAGGACAGAACTATGGCTACACCTTC. It encodes CAWSVGQNYGYTF.

This clonotype was recorded many times. This chain connects TRBV20-1 to TRBJ2-1, with 9 bases lining up with TRBD2. Germline CDR1 reads DFQATT; CDR2 reads SNEGSKA (reference sequence). Germline trimming cut 1 base from V and 0 bases from J; bases unmatched to any gene: 4. The CDR3 is 16 residues long. As DNA, the CDR3 is TGCAGTGCTAGAGCGGCTAGCGGGATCTCCTACAATGAGCAGTTCTTC. Residues: CSARAASGISYNEQFF.

Many counts were recorded for this clonotype. The gene calls are TRBV20-1 and TRBJ2-3, with D tentatively TRBD1 or TRBD2 (5 bases each). Trimming pared 1 base from V and 8 bases from J, leaving 13 bases between. This CDR3 has 13 amino acids. Germline loops: CDR1 DFQATT, CDR2 SNEGSKA (reference sequence). The CDR3 here is CSARGTLGTTQYF. The CDR3 nucleotides are TGCAGTGCTAGAGGAACATTGGGGACTACGCAGTATTTT.

At least ten counts were recorded for this clonotype. This sequence joins TRBV5-1 and TRBJ2-5; D unresolved. Germline lookup yields CDR1 SGHRS and CDR2 YFSETQ. CDR3 length equals 11 residues. V shed 4 bases and J shed 3 bases, with 4 bases lying between them. The CDR3 reads CASSIEETQYF. In DNA, the CDR3 is TGCGCCAGCAGCATAGAAGAGACCCAGTACTTC.

J is TRBJ2-5 and V is TRBV11-2; 8 positions agree with TRBD1. This CDR3 region has 14 residues. Germline assignment: CDR1 SGHAT and CDR2 FQNNGV. The J segment lost 1 base and the V segment lost 8 bases, leaving 6 bases of the junction unmatched. Here the CDR3 reads CASGRDRSQETQYF. CDR3 nucleotide sequence: TGTGCCAGCGGCCGGGACAGGTCCCAAGAGACCCAGTACTTC.

The J gene is TRBJ2-5, the V gene TRBV20-1; TRBD2 agrees at 13 bases. The length of the CDR3 is 14 residues. CDR1 is DFQATT and CDR2 is SNEGSKA in the germline V gene (reference sequence). Trimming cost V 6 bases and J 4 bases; bases outside gene matches: 5. The CDR3, as DNA: TGCAGTGCCTGGACTAGCGGGGGTATAGAGACCCAGTACTTC. As protein: CSAWTSGGIETQYF.

This clonotype came up many times. The rearrangement links TRBV28 to TRBJ2-3, with 7 bases matching TRBD1. V was pared by 5 bases and J by 0 bases, with 8 bases of the junction left unmatched. This CDR3 comprises 16 residues. Germline lookup yields CDR1 MDHEN and CDR2 SYDVKM. The CDR3 bases are TGTGCCAGCAGTCAGCACAGGGGCCCTAGCACAGATACGCAGTATTTT. This sequence encodes CASSQHRGPSTDTQYF.

J is TRBJ1-2 and V is TRBV15; D possibly corresponds to TRBD1 (5 bases). This CDR3 comprises 15 residues. Germline V gene sequence: CDR1 LNHNV, CDR2 YYDKDF (reference sequence). Trimming pared 1 base from V and 4 bases from J, leaving 13 bases between. CDR3 in DNA: TGTGCCACCAGCAGAGTCAAAGGGGCGGCCTATGGCTACACCTTC. It yields the protein CATSRVKGAAYGYTF.